The next 21 T cell receptor delta chains were all read from a single sample in a study of gamma-delta T cells after stem cell transplantation. TCRdb re-called clones from the RT-PCR reads using CATT. The sample shows some 3,500 delta-chain clones, 9.5% to 13% of them seen only once. What was sequenced was gamma-delta T cells. The receptors originated from a human donor. It is not recorded whose cells these are; they may come from a transplant donor.

Concerning this clone itself: One end of the junction fails to match germline, which may point to a read error. This same CDR3 is encoded by further DNA sequences in the sample. CDR3 sequence reads: CALGATILGATVAQLFF. The CDR3 DNA sequence: TGTGCTCTCGGGGCTACGATCCTGGGGGCAACGGTAGCACAACTCTTCTTT. The genes are TRDV1 and TRDJ2; 7 nucleotides align to TRDD3. Germline V gene sequence: CDR1 TSWWSYY, CDR2 QGS. The CDR3 extends over 17 amino acids.

The rearrangement links TRDV1 to TRDJ1; the D gene is possibly TRDD2 (6 bases). The CDR3 covers 17 residues. Germline V gives CDR1 TSWWSYY, CDR2 QGS. V was clipped by 3 bases and J by 4 bases, with 21 bases between them. CDR3 DNA sequence: TGTGCTCTTGGGGAGCCTTCCAATCGGGGTCACAACGATAAACTCATCTTT. It encodes CALGEPSNRGHNDKLIF.

This clone was picked up a small number of times. This chain uses TRDV1 with TRDJ1; possibly TRDD3 for D (10 bases). V gave up 6 bases and J gave up 1 base, with 48 bases separating them. Germline CDR1 reads TSWWSYY; CDR2 reads QGS. The length of the CDR3 is 26 residues. The CDR3 nucleotides read TGTGCTCTTGGTCCCAAAACGCCTTCCTACCGGCCGGTGGGGGATACTCAACTAATAATCACCGATAAACTCATCTTT. This gives the protein CALGPKTPSYRPVGDTQLIITDKLIF.

This clone appeared a few times. V and J are TRDV1 and TRDJ1; 12 bases agree with TRDD3. Trimming removed 0 bases from V and 3 bases from J; junction bases left unmatched: 26. Germline V CDR1 and CDR2: TSWWSYY, QGS. This CDR3 comprises 24 residues. CDR3 region: CALGELLACPTPGYWGILADKLIF. CDR3 DNA sequence: TGTGCTCTTGGGGAACTTCTAGCATGCCCCACTCCTGGGTACTGGGGGATACTTGCCGATAAACTCATCTTT.

This clone came up a few times. The genes are TRDV1 and TRDJ1; D perhaps matches TRDD3 (5 bases). V lost 0 bases, J lost 3 bases, and 11 bases lay in between. CDR3 length: 15 residues. CDR1 is TSWWSYY and CDR2 is QGS in the germline V gene. CDR3 protein: CALGELRRGADKLIF. Written as DNA, the CDR3 is TGTGCTCTTGGGGAACTAAGGCGGGGGGCCGATAAACTCATCTTT.

This clone was picked up a small number of times. The chain is built from TRDV3 and TRDJ1, with 12 bases lining up with TRDD3. The germline V gene encodes CDR1 TVYSNPD and CDR2 GDNSRS (reference sequence). This CDR3 has 17 amino acids. CDR3 in DNA: TGTGCTCTTCGTAAGGTACTGGGGGATACTGACACCGATAAACTCATCTTT. It is translated as CALRKVLGDTDTDKLIF. Using reference TRDV3 and TRDJ1 for the parts outside the CDR3, the full variable domain is CDKVTQSSPDQTVASGSEVVLLCTYDTVYSNPDLFWYRIRPDYSFQFVFYGDNSRSEGADFTQGRFSVKHILTQKAFHLVISPVRTEDSATYYCALRKVLGDTDTDKLIFGKGTRVTVEP.

A remark on this clone: The junction differs from germline at one of its ends, possibly a read error. This chain links TRDV1 with TRDJ1; D possibly corresponds to TRDD3 (5 bases). Here the J gene was assigned by germline matching of the DNA, as TCRdb has none. The CDR3 length is 16 residues. Per germline, CDR1 TSWWSYY and CDR2 QGS. The CDR3 sequence is CARGELAWPYTDKLIF. CDR3 bases: TGTGCTCGTGGGGAACTAGCGTGGCCGTACACCGATAAACTCATCTTT.

With regard to this clone: This sample also contains other DNA sequences that code for the same CDR3. V and J are TRDV1 and TRDJ2, with 12 nucleotides matching TRDD3. This CDR3 comprises 24 residues. CDR1 TSWWSYY and CDR2 QGS come from the germline V gene. J was trimmed by 0 bases and V by 3 bases; bases with no gene match: 23. The CDR3 spells CALGDHTVPYWGIQVGTLTAQLFF. The CDR3 DNA follows: TGTGCTCTTGGGGACCATACCGTCCCGTACTGGGGGATACAAGTTGGAACTTTGACAGCACAACTCTTCTTT.

The chain joins TRDV1 to TRDJ1; 9 positions agree with TRDD2. This CDR3 has 22 amino acids. The germline gives CDR1 TSWWSYY, CDR2 QGS. The V segment lost 2 bases and the J segment 4 bases; nucleotides outside the gene matches: 26. The CDR3 coding sequence is TGTGCTCTTGGGGAAAGTACTCGGCCTTCCTACGGGGTGGGGGCGAGAAACGATAAACTCATCTTT. Protein product: CALGESTRPSYGVGARNDKLIF.

A few counts support this clone. This chain connects TRDV1 to TRDJ1, with TRDD3 matching 7 bases. CDR3 length: 23 amino acids. After removal of 0 bases from V and 3 bases from J, the junction contained 28 bases not matched to a gene. CDR1 is TSWWSYY, CDR2 QGS, per germline. The CDR3 coding sequence is TGTGCTCTTGGGGAACTTTCTCTCGGGTCCCAATACTGGGGTTTAACCCGTGCCGATAAACTCATCTTT. Protein: CALGELSLGSQYWGLTRADKLIF.

A few counts support this clone. The J gene is TRDJ1, the V gene TRDV1; 9 nucleotides agree with TRDD3. Losses at the gene ends were 2 bases for V and 3 bases for J; bases not matched to a gene: 22. The CDR3 has 21 residues. Per the germline V gene, CDR1 is TSWWSYY and CDR2 is QGS. For the CDR3, the DNA is TGTGCTCTTGGGGAAAAAATGGTCGCCTACGACTGGGGGACACGCTCCGATAAACTCATCTTT. This translates into CALGEKMVAYDWGTRSDKLIF.

In this sample, this clone turned up a few times. V and J are TRDV1 and TRDJ1; no definite D call. The length of the CDR3 is 16 residues. Germline CDR1 TSWWSYY, CDR2 QGS. V gave up 0 bases and J gave up 1 base, with 12 bases separating them. The CDR3 sequence is CALGELPQMGTDKLIF. The CDR3 DNA follows: TGTGCTCTTGGGGAACTACCCCAAATGGGCACCGATAAACTCATCTTT.

The chain links TRDV1 to TRDJ1; 11 nucleotides match TRDD3. The J gene was missing in TCRdb and was found by matching the end of the DNA to germline. The CDR3 runs to 22 residues. With V trimmed by 5 bases and J by 4 bases, 27 bases remained unmatched. Germline V gene data show CDR1 as TSWWSYY and CDR2 as QGS. The CDR3 here is CALGNGGRPSLLLGDRGDKLIF. CDR3 sequence (DNA): TGTGCTCTTGGGAATGGCGGGAGGCCTTCCCTTCTACTGGGGGATAGAGGCGATAAACTCATCTTT.

This clone was detected a few times. V gene TRDV1 combines with J gene TRDJ3, with 7 bases that match TRDD3. The CDR3 runs 23 residues. V was pared by 1 base and J by 0 bases, with 18 bases of the junction left unmatched. Germline values: CDR1 TSWWSYY, CDR2 QGS. This CDR3 reads CALGEQSNLALGGSSWDTRQMFF. In DNA, the CDR3 is TGTGCTCTTGGGGAACAGTCAAATTTAGCTCTGGGGGGTAGCTCCTGGGACACCCGACAGATGTTTTTC.

This clone showed up just a few times. The chain employs TRDV1 and TRDJ1; D perhaps matches TRDD2 (8 bases). Germline-derived CDR1 and CDR2 are TSWWSYY and QGS. The ends were cut back, 1 base at V and 0 bases at J, with 33 bases in the middle. The CDR3 loop spans 23 amino acids. The CDR3 is CALGERLTSYVPLGEKYTDKLIF. In DNA, the CDR3 is TGTGCTCTTGGGGAACGACTAACTTCCTACGTTCCGTTGGGGGAGAAGTACACCGATAAACTCATCTTT.

This clone was found a few times. This chain links TRDV3 with TRDJ1; 7 positions agree with TRDD3. The CDR3 length is 15 residues. Germline assignment: CDR1 TVYSNPD and CDR2 GDNSRS (reference sequence). V lost 1 base to trimming and J lost 3 bases; unmatched junction nucleotides: 11. DNA of the CDR3: TGTGCCTTTACCACCTTGGATACGGTCGCCGATAAACTCATCTTT. This encodes CAFTTLDTVADKLIF.

This clone was observed a handful of times. Additional DNA sequences in this sample encode the identical CDR3. The chain has TRDV1 and TRDJ1, with 7 bases fitting TRDD3. Trimming at V came to 2 bases and at J to 5 bases, leaving 14 bases not matched to a gene. CDR1 TSWWSYY and CDR2 QGS come from the germline V gene. The CDR3 runs 17 residues. The CDR3, as DNA: TGTGCTCTTGGGGAAGAGGGATGGGGGACGCCAGAAGATAAACTCATCTTT. It is translated as CALGEEGWGTPEDKLIF.

This clone is medium-sized (0.01 to 0.1%) in the sample. The V and J genes are TRDV2 and TRDJ3; 9 bases fit TRDD3. Germline CDR1 is GEAIGNYY and CDR2 is EKD. This CDR3 contains 18 residues. Germline trimming cut 3 bases from V and 0 bases from J; bases unmatched to any gene: 5. The CDR3 is CACDAYWGSSWDTRQMFF. CDR3 DNA sequence: TGTGCCTGTGACGCCTACTGGGGGAGCTCCTGGGACACCCGACAGATGTTTTTC.

This chain uses TRDV1 with TRDJ3; the match to TRDD3 covers 8 bases. Germline CDR1 is TSWWSYY and CDR2 is QGS. The CDR3 is 20 amino acids. The J segment lost 0 bases and the V segment lost 1 base, leaving 8 bases of the junction unmatched. The CDR3 region has the DNA TGTGCTCTTGGGGAACCCCCGTACTGGGGGTTCTCCTGGGACACCCGACAGATGTTTTTC. This sequence encodes CALGEPPYWGFSWDTRQMFF.

This sequence joins TRDV1 and TRDJ1, with 10 bases that match TRDD3. Per the germline V gene, CDR1 is TSWWSYY and CDR2 is QGS. The CDR3 loop spans 16 amino acids. The J segment lost 1 base and the V segment lost 2 bases, leaving 4 bases of the junction unmatched. The CDR3: CALGEGGGYGTDKLIF. CDR3 nucleotide sequence: TGTGCTCTTGGGGAAGGAGGGGGATACGGCACCGATAAACTCATCTTT.

V and J are TRDV1 and TRDJ1, with TRDD3 matching over 9 bases. No J gene is reported in TCRdb; it was inferred here by comparing the DNA with germline. The ends lost 4 bases at V and 0 bases at J; junction bases unmatched: 15. The CDR3 totals 19 residues. Germline V CDR1 and CDR2: TSWWSYY, QGS. CDR3 sequence (DNA): TGTGCTCTTGGGGGGACGGGGCGCTGGGGGATCGCGTACACCGATAAACTCATCTTT. It codes for CALGGTGRWGIAYTDKLIF.